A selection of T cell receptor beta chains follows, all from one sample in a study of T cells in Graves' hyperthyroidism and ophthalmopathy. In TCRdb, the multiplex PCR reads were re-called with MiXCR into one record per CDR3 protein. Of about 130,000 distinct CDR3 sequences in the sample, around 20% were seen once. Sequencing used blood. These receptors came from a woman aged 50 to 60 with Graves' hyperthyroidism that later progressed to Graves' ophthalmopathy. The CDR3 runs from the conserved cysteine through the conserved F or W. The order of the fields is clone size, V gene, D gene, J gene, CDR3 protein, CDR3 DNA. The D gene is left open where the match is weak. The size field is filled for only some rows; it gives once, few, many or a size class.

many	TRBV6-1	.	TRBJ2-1	CASSDAGNEQFF	TGTGCCAGCAGTGACGCGGGGAATGAGCAGTTCTTC
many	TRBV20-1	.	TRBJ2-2	CSARVGLNTGELFF	TGCAGTGCTAGAGTGGGGCTCAACACCGGGGAGCTGTTTTTT
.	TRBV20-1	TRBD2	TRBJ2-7	CSGVAGTSGRSSYEQYF	TGCAGTGGAGTCGCCGGGACTAGCGGGAGGAGCTCCTACGAGCAGTACTTC
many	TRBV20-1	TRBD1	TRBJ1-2	CGRQGLQGYTF	TGCGGTAGACAGGGCCTCCAGGGCTACACCTTC
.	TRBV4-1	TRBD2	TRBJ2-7	CASSQGGTSGYEQYF	TGCGCCAGCAGCCAAGGAGGGACTAGCGGTTACGAGCAGTACTTC
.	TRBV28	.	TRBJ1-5	CASSLGTGFGQPQHF	TGTGCCAGCAGCTTAGGAACAGGGTTCGGTCAGCCCCAGCATTTT
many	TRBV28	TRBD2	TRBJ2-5	CASNKLAGGQETQYF	TGTGCCAGCAACAAACTAGCGGGAGGCCAAGAGACCCAGTACTTC
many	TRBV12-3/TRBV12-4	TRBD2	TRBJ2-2	CASRSLAGVIANTGELFF	TGTGCCAGCAGGTCTCTAGCGGGAGTGATCGCGAACACCGGGGAGCTGTTTTTT
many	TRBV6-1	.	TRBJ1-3	CASTTGVNSGNTIYF	TGTGCCAGCACCACTGGGGTGAATTCTGGAAACACCATATATTTT
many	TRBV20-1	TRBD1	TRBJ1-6	CSAEPNRGSSPLHF	TGCAGTGCCGAGCCGAACAGGGGCAGTTCACCCCTCCACTTT
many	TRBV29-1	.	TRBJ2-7	CSVVDRTSSYEQYF	TGCAGCGTCGTCGACAGGACCAGCTCCTACGAGCAGTACTTC
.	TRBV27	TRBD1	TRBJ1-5	CASSSLGTGGQPQHF	TGTGCCAGCAGTTCCCTGGGGACAGGGGGTCAGCCCCAGCATTTT
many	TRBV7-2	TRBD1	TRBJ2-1	CASSRTGGFYNEQFF	TGTGCCAGCAGCCGGACAGGGGGCTTCTACAATGAGCAGTTCTTC
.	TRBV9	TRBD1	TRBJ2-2	CASSAGTATGELFF	TGTGCCAGCAGCGCGGGGACAGCCACCGGGGAGCTGTTTTTT
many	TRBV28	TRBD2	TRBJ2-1	CASSDTSGRGGTSEQFF	TGTGCCAGCAGTGATACTAGCGGGAGGGGGGGCACAAGTGAGCAGTTCTTC